This TCR beta chain was identified during a study of spatial heterogeneity in lung cancer. Background on the study: Sequenced were any available follow-up PBMC samples, which had been obtained a median of approximately 23 months after resection. Sequence detection consistently recorded a greater number of beta-chain than alpha-chain sequences.

Trimming pared 3 bases from V and 11 bases from J, leaving 13 bases between. The CDR3 runs 12 residues. As to this clonotype: Its cognate antigen is unknown.

Via MiXCR, TCRdb re-called the 5' RACE reads, giving one row per CDR3 protein. The table lists 110,000 or so distinct CDR3 sequences, more than 10% of them singletons, with less than 25% in the top ten. General study points: Compared with follow-up, resection was when ubiquitous expanded tumor TCRs appeared in blood more.

As to time point: blood at routine non-recurrence follow-up after resection. Sequencing covered unsorted whole RNA taken from tumor, nontumor lung or frozen PBMC. Sequenced material: PBMCs, taken at follow-up. This chain links TRBV12-3 or TRBV12-4 with TRBJ1-1; D unresolved. The clonotype comes from a female donor with early-stage non-small cell lung cancer. CDR3 coding DNA: TGTGCCAGCAGTTTTGTAGGGTTGAAGGCTTTCTTT. Its translation is CASSFVGLKAFF.